This TCR beta chain was sequenced during a study of cytomegalovirus exposure and HLA in healthy donors. Study background: The roughly 120 million unique TCR beta sequences, from about 190 million T cells, were found by an earlier analysis.

The CDR3 is 16 amino acids. From germline, CDR1 is SEHNR and CDR2 FQNEAQ (reference sequence). After removal of 5 bases from V and 8 bases from J, the junction contained 13 bases not matched to a gene. The PCR contained 60 Vbeta and 13 Jbeta primers. Profiled with immunoSEQ multiplex PCR; TCRdb holds only in-frame clones, not every one. The repertoire holds 110,000 or so clones, with roughly 76% as singletons. With regard to this clone: Its cognate antigen is unknown.

Findings and limits, study-wide: With later analysis, a missense DCLRE1C variant became linked to TCR beta V- and J-gene trimming. As a later analysis revealed, most CMV-associated TCR beta chains appeared HLA-restricted. Highest at DRB1 and lowest at HLA-C, TCR association rates differed among HLA loci in a later analysis.

The chain couples TRBV7-9 to TRBJ1-4, with 8 bases lining up with TRBD1. This sequence originates from a man in his thirties or forties in good health and CMV-seropositive. The sample comprised PBMCs. The CDR3 coding sequence is TGTGCCAGCAGCCCTTACCCGGACAGGGAGGGAGAAAAACTGTTTTTT. This sequence encodes CASSPYPDREGEKLFF.